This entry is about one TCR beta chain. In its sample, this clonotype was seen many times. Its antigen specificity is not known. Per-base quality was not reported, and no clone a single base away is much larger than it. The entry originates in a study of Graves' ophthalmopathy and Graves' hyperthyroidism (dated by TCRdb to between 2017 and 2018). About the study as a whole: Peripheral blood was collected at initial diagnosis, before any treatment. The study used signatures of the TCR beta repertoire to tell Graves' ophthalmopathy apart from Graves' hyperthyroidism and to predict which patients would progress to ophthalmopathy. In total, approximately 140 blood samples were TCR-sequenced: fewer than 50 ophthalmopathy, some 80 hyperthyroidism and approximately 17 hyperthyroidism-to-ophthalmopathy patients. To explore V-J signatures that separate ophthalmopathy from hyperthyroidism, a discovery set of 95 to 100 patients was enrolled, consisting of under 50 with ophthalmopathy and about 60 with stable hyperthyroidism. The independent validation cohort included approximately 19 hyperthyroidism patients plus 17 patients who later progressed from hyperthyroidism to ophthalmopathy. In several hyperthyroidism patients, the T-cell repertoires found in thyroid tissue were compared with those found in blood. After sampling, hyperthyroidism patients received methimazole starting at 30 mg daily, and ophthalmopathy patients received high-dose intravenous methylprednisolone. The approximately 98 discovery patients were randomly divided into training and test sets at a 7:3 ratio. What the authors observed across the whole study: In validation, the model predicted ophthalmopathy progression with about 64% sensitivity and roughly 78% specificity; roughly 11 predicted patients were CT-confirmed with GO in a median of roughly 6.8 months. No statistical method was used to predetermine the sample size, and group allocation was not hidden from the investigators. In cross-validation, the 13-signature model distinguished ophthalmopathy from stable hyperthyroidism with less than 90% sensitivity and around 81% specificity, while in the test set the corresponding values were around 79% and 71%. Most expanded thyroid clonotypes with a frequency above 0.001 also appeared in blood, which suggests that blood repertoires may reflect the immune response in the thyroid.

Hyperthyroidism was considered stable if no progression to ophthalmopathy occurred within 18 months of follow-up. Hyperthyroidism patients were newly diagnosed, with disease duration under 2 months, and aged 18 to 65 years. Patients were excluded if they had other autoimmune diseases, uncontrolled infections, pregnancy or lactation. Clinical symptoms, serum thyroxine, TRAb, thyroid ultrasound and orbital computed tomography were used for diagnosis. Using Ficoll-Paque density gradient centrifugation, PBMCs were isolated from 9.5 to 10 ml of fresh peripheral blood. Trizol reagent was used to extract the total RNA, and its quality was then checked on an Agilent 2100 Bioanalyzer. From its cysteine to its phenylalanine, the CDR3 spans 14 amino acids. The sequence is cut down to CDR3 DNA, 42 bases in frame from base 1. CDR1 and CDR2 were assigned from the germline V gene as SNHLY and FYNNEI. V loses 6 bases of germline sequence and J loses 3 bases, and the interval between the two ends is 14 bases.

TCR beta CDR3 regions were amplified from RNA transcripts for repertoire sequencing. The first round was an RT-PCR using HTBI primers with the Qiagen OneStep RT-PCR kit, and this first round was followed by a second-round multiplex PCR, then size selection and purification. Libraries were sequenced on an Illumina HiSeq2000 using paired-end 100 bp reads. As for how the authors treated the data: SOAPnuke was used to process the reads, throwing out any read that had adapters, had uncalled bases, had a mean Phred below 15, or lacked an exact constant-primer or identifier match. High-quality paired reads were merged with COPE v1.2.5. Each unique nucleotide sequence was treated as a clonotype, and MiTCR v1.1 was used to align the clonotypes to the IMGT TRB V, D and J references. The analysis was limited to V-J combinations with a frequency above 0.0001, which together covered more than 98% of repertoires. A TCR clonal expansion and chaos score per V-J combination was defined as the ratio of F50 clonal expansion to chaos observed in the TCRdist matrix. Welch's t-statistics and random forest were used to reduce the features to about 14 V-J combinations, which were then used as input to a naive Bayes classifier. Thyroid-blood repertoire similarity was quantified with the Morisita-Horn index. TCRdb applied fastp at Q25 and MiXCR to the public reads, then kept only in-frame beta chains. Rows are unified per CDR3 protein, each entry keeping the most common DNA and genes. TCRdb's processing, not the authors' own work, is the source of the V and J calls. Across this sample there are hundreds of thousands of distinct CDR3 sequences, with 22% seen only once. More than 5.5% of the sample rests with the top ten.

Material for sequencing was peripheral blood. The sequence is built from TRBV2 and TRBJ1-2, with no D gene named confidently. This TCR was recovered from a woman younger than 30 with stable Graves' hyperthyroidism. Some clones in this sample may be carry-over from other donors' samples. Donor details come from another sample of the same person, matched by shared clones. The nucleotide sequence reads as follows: TGTGCCAGCAGCCTATTCAAGCAGGACTATGGCTACACCTTC. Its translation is CASSLFKQDYGYTF.